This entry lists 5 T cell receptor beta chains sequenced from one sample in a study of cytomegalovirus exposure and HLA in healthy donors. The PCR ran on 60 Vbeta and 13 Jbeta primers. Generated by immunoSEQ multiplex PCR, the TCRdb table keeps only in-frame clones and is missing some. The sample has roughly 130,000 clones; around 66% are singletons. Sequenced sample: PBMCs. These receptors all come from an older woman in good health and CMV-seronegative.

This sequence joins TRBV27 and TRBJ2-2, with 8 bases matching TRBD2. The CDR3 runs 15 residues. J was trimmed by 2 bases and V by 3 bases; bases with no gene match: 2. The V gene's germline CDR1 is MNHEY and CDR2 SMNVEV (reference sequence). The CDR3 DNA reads TGTGCCAGCAGTTTTAGCGGGGTAAACACCGGGGAGCTGTTTTTT. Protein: CASSFSGVNTGELFF.

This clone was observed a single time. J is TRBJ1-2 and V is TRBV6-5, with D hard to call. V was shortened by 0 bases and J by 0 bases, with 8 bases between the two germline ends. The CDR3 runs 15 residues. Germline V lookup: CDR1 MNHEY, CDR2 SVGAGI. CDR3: CASSYSMLANYGYTF. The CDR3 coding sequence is TGTGCCAGCAGTTACTCGATGTTAGCTAACTATGGCTACACCTTC.

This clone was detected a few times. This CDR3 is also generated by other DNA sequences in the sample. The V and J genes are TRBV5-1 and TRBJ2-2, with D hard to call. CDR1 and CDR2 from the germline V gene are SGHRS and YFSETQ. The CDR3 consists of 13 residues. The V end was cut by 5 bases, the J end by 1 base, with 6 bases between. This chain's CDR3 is CASSLWNTGELFF. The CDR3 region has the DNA TGCGCCAGCAGTTTATGGAACACCGGGGAGCTGTTTTTT.

CDR3 sequence reads: CASSDLPGPKTQYF. The DNA for the CDR3 is TGTGCCAGCAGTGATTTGCCAGGGCCGAAGACCCAGTACTTC. The rearrangement uses TRBV2 and TRBJ2-5; D perhaps matches TRBD1 (5 bases). With 3 bases removed from V and 6 bases from J, the gap between germline ends came to 14 bases. This CDR3 region has 14 residues. Germline-derived CDR1 and CDR2 are SNHLY and FYNNEI.

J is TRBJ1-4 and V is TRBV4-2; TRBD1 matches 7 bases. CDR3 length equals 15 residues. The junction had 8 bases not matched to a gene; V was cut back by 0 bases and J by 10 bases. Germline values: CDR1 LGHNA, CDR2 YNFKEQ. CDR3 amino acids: CASSQDRQGVGKLFF. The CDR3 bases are TGTGCCAGCAGCCAAGATCGGCAGGGGGTGGGAAAACTGTTTTTT.